Below are 31 T cell receptor beta chains sequenced from a single sample in a study of metastatic and nonmetastatic thyroid tumors. All patients were untreated before thyroid surgery. Through MiXCR, TCRdb re-clonotyped the PCR reads. The table lists over 25,000 clones, around 7.4% of them singletons. The sequenced sample consisted of blood. The receptor source for this set is a female donor with papillary thyroid cancer or a benign thyroid nodule (not recorded which). Some clones in this sample may be carry-over from other donors' samples.

CDR3 coding DNA: TGTGCCAGCAGCGACCCGGACAGGGGCGATGAGCAGTTCTTC. Protein sequence: CASSDPDRGDEQFF. V is TRBV7-6 and J is TRBJ2-1; 9 bases match TRBD1. V lost 5 bases and J lost 8; bases outside the gene matches: 7. Per the germline V gene, CDR1 is SGHVS and CDR2 is FNYEAQ. The CDR3 spans 14 residues. Full variable domain (missing parts from reference TRBV7-6 and TRBJ2-1): GAGVSQSPRYKVTKRGQDVALRCDPISGHVSLYWYRQALGQGPEFLTYFNYEAQQDKSGLPNDRFSAERPEGSISTLTIQRTEQRDSAMYRCASSDPDRGDEQFFGPGTRLTVL.

This clone was counted at least ten times. The same CDR3 also results from other DNA sequences found in this sample. This rearrangement joins TRBV5-4 to TRBJ2-7, with D unresolved. V dropped 1 base and J dropped 0 bases, with 8 bases sitting between them. This CDR3 is built from 14 residues. Germline V gives CDR1 SGHNT, CDR2 YYREEE (reference sequence). The CDR3 reads CASSLTTFSYEQYF. DNA of the CDR3: TGTGCCAGCAGCTTGACTACGTTCTCCTACGAGCAGTACTTC.

This clone was seen many times. The chain carries TRBV6-1 and TRBJ2-5; 10 nucleotides match TRBD2. Germline V gene lookup returns CDR1 MNHNS and CDR2 SASEGT. Trimming cost V 6 bases and J 4 bases; bases outside gene matches: 5. The CDR3 consists of 14 residues. In DNA form, the CDR3 reads TGTGCCAGCAGACCGGGACTAGCGCGAGAGACCCAGTACTTC. It translates to CASRPGLARETQYF.

There are many counts of this clone. The chain has TRBV28 and TRBJ1-4; D is uncertain. This CDR3 has 12 residues. V lost 5 bases and J 4 bases, leaving 5 bases between the germline ends. CDR1 and CDR2 (germline): MDHEN, SYDVKM. The CDR3 loop reads CASSPLNEKLFF. For the CDR3, the DNA is TGTGCCAGCAGTCCTCTTAATGAAAAACTGTTTTTT.

Many counts were recorded for this clone. The CDR3 DNA is TGTGCCAGCAGTGACTCGAGGGGTAGAAACACCATATATTTT. Its protein is CASSDSRGRNTIYF. V is TRBV6-4 and J is TRBJ1-3, with a weak D call TRBD1 (5 bases). This CDR3 is built from 14 residues. The V gene's germline CDR1 is MRHNA and CDR2 SNTAGT. V was trimmed by 0 bases and J by 5 bases, leaving 8 bases between them.

The chain uses TRBV29-1 and TRBJ2-2; 8 bases line up with TRBD2. Per the germline V gene, CDR1 is SQVTM and CDR2 is ANQGSEA. J gave up 0 bases and V 4 bases, and 7 bases lay outside the gene matches. The CDR3 is made up of 16 amino acids. The DNA of the CDR3 is TGCAGCGTTGGTCGGACTAGCTCATCGAACACCGGGGAGCTGTTTTTT. Its protein product is CSVGRTSSSNTGELFF.

V is TRBV11-2 and J is TRBJ2-2; possibly TRBD2 for D (6 bases). This CDR3 has 15 residues. The V end lost 4 bases, the J end lost 0 bases, and 9 bases lay between the germline ends. Germline CDR1 reads SGHAT; CDR2 reads FQNNGV. This CDR3 is CASSSLAANTGELFF. CDR3 sequence (DNA): TGTGCCAGCAGCTCACTAGCCGCGAACACCGGGGAGCTGTTTTTT.

Ten or more counts support this clone. The gene calls are TRBV6-1 and TRBJ1-5; 7 bases are a match to TRBD1. The CDR3 consists of 14 residues. Germline CDR1 and CDR2: MNHNS and SASEGT. With 5 bases clipped from V and 6 bases from J, the junction kept 7 bases outside the gene matches. In DNA form, the CDR3 reads TGTGCCAGCAGTACGACAGGGCGGGGTCAGCCCCAGCATTTT. Translated, it gives CASSTTGRGQPQHF.

This clone was counted many times. This sequence joins TRBV7-6 and TRBJ2-2; possibly TRBD2 for D (6 bases). V was pared by 4 bases and J by 3 bases, with 15 bases between. This CDR3 is built from 16 residues. CDR1 and CDR2 from the germline V gene are SGHVS and FNYEAQ. In DNA form, the CDR3 reads TGTGCCAGCAGCTCGCAGACGCGGGGCTACACCGGGGAGCTGTTTTTT. This gives the protein CASSSQTRGYTGELFF.

Many counts were recorded for this clone. The genes are TRBV24-1 and TRBJ1-5; tentatively, D is TRBD1 (5 bases). Germline assignment: CDR1 KGHDR and CDR2 SFDVKD. V lost 5 bases and J lost 1, with 11 bases in between. The CDR3 spans 15 residues. The chain's CDR3 is CATSGSSGSNQPQHF. The CDR3 DNA sequence: TGTGCCACCAGTGGGTCCTCAGGGAGCAATCAGCCCCAGCATTTT.

This clone was seen repeatedly, ten times or more. This CDR3 is CASRGSPGASNQPQHF. The CDR3, as DNA: TGTGCCAGCAGGGGGTCGCCGGGGGCGAGCAATCAGCCCCAGCATTTT. The chain is built from TRBV28 and TRBJ1-5, with D perhaps TRBD1 (6 bases). The CDR3 spans 16 residues. Germline V gene sequence: CDR1 MDHEN, CDR2 SYDVKM. Trimming stripped 6 bases from V and 1 base from J, with 16 bases between.

Points on this clone: Other DNA sequences in the same sample also yield this CDR3. The chain has TRBV9 and TRBJ2-1; D is undetermined. V was shortened by 2 bases and J by 3 bases, with 6 bases between the two germline ends. There are 13 residues in the CDR3. In germline, CDR1 is SGDLS, CDR2 YYNGEE. CDR3 DNA sequence: TGTGCCAGCAGCGTGGGCAGCTACAATGAGCAGTTCTTC. The encoded protein is CASSVGSYNEQFF.

This clone showed up many times. V gene TRBV5-4 combines with J gene TRBJ1-3; D call uncertain. Germline V gives CDR1 SGHNT, CDR2 YYREEE (reference sequence). The ends were cut back, 1 base at V and 0 bases at J, with 11 bases in the middle. There are 16 residues in the CDR3. The CDR3 region has the DNA TGTGCCAGCAGCTTGAGTAGCGGGATCTCTGGAAACACCATATATTTT. Its protein is CASSLSSGISGNTIYF.

Many counts were recorded for this clone. The CDR3 carries no conserved terminal phenylalanine or tryptophan, so it likely arises from a read error. The DNA is left out, because the CDR3 cannot be placed on it with certainty; the CDR3 is given as TCRdb lists it. The chain links TRBV7-3 to TRBJ2-1; the table's D call, TRBD2, was not checked against the DNA. The germline V gene has CDR1 SGHTA and CDR2 FQGTGA. The CDR3 contains 10 residues when both ends are counted. CDR3 loop: CASSPVSVAG.

This clone was seen at least ten times. The chain has TRBV27 and TRBJ2-1, with TRBD1 matching over 11 bases. This CDR3 is 15 amino acids long. The germline V gene encodes CDR1 MNHEY and CDR2 SMNVEV (reference sequence). Trimming at V came to 6 bases and at J to 4 bases, leaving 5 bases not matched to a gene. The CDR3 reads CASRLGQGAYNEQFF. In nucleotides, the CDR3 is TGTGCCAGCAGACTCGGACAGGGGGCTTACAATGAGCAGTTCTTC.

There are many counts of this clone. V usage is TRBV6-1 and J usage is TRBJ2-1, with a weak D call TRBD2 (6 bases). Germline CDR1 and CDR2: MNHNS and SASEGT. The CDR3 has 16 amino acids. The V gene lost 5 bases and the J gene lost 5 bases, with 19 bases spanning the gap. CDR3 in amino acids: CASSTPRGFAHNEQFF. The CDR3 nucleotides read TGTGCCAGCAGTACCCCTCGGGGGTTCGCCCACAATGAGCAGTTCTTC.

This clone has a count of ten or more. CDR3 residues: CASSHLSYEKLFF. DNA of the CDR3: TGTGCCAGCAGCCACCTATCGTACGAAAAACTGTTTTTT. The chain has TRBV3-1 and TRBJ1-4; no firm D call. Trimming removed 3 bases from V and 8 bases from J, with 10 bases in between. The CDR3 has 13 residues. In germline, CDR1 is LGHDT, CDR2 YNNKEL (reference sequence).

This clone was seen repeatedly, ten times or more. Other DNA sequences in the same sample also yield this CDR3. This chain connects TRBV10-2 to TRBJ1-1; D unclear. Trimming took off 4 bases at V and 0 bases at J, with 3 bases between the two ends. This CDR3 has 12 amino acids. Per the germline V gene, CDR1 is WSHSY and CDR2 is SAAADI. CDR3 in DNA: TGCGCCAGCAGTGGCCTGAACACTGAAGCTTTCTTT. Its protein product is CASSGLNTEAFF.

This clone was counted many times. The chain combines TRBV4-1 with TRBJ2-7, with a possible D match to TRBD2 (7 bases). The CDR3 runs 13 residues. Germline CDR1 is MGHRA and CDR2 is YSYEKL. V was cut by 5 bases and J by 7 bases, with 15 bases left in between. The CDR3 is CASSSQAGTEQYF. CDR3 sequence (DNA): TGCGCCAGCAGCTCCCAAGCGGGGACAGAGCAGTACTTC.

In this sample, this clone turned up a few times. Given a much more abundant clone one base away, this may be a read error. CDR3 in DNA: TGCAGTGCCAGCCAAAGGGGCCCTTCCCGCTACACCTTC. This gives the protein CSASQRGPSRYTF. V usage is TRBV20-1 and J usage is TRBJ1-2; possibly TRBD1 for D (5 bases). There are 13 residues in the CDR3. Germline CDR1 reads DFQATT; CDR2 reads SNEGSKA (reference sequence). V was trimmed by 6 bases and J by 9 bases, leaving 20 bases between them.

This clone was detected only a few times. This chain uses TRBV6-1 with TRBJ2-5; D not resolved. The germline V gene encodes CDR1 MNHNS and CDR2 SASEGT. CDR3 length: 12 amino acids. Trimming pared 8 bases from V and 5 bases from J, leaving 12 bases between. Here the CDR3 reads CASGRSRETQYF. The CDR3 bases are TGTGCCAGCGGTAGGTCGAGGGAGACCCAGTACTTC.

This clone was detected many times. The chain uses TRBV6-1 and TRBJ1-1; D not certain. The CDR3 runs to 13 residues. Germline-derived CDR1 and CDR2 are MNHNS and SASEGT. With 6 bases removed from V and 1 base from J, the gap between germline ends came to 9 bases. The CDR3 region is CASSDSRNTEAFF. The CDR3 region has the DNA TGTGCCAGCAGCGATAGCAGGAACACTGAAGCTTTCTTT.

This clone was detected only a few times. V usage is TRBV10-1 and J usage is TRBJ2-5, with 15 bases matching TRBD2. The CDR3 has 14 amino acids. The germline gives CDR1 WNHNN, CDR2 SYGVQD (reference sequence). The V and J ends lost 11 bases and 5 bases, in that order; junction bases with no gene match: 6. This chain's CDR3 is CACGLAGGRETQYF. In DNA form, the CDR3 reads TGCGCCTGCGGACTAGCGGGGGGGCGGGAGACCCAGTACTTC.

This clone was found many times. The chain uses TRBV6-1 and TRBJ2-5, with TRBD1 as a possible D gene (5 bases). The CDR3 totals 17 residues. In germline, CDR1 is MNHNS, CDR2 SASEGT. Trimming stripped 6 bases from V and 5 bases from J, with 25 bases between. CDR3 residues: CASSSVSEVRVWETQYF. In DNA form, the CDR3 reads TGTGCCAGCAGCAGCGTATCCGAGGTCAGGGTGTGGGAGACCCAGTACTTC.

This clone has just a few counts. This may stem from a read error, because a much larger clone lies one nucleotide away. The gene calls are TRBV28 and TRBJ2-5, with D possibly being TRBD1 or TRBD2 (5 bases each). Looked up from germline, CDR1 is MDHEN and CDR2 is SYDVKM. Trimming cost V 7 bases and J 5 bases, with 8 bases left between them. The CDR3 is made up of 11 amino acids. CDR3 in DNA: TGTGCCAGCATTTGGGGGGAGACCCAGTACTTC. Residues: CASIWGETQYF.

This clone was counted a few times. The chain employs TRBV5-4 and TRBJ2-7; D might be TRBD1 (5 bases). V lost 1 base and J lost 3, with 5 bases in between. Germline-derived CDR1 and CDR2 are SGHNT and YYREEE (reference sequence). This CDR3 region has 12 residues. DNA of the CDR3: TGTGCCAGCAGCTTGACAGGCTACGAGCAGTACTTC. Translated: CASSLTGYEQYF.

This clone was seen many times. J is TRBJ1-2 and V is TRBV20-1; TRBD1 matches at 7 bases. The germline V gene encodes CDR1 DFQATT and CDR2 SNEGSKA (reference sequence). The CDR3 length is 13 residues. With 3 bases clipped from V and 7 bases from J, the junction kept 8 bases outside the gene matches. In DNA, the CDR3 is TGCAGTGCTAGCTTGCGGGACAGAGGTGGCTACACCTTC. This encodes CSASLRDRGGYTF.

The sample holds many counts of this clone. The chain couples TRBV12-3 or TRBV12-4 to TRBJ2-1; the match to TRBD2 covers 7 bases. The CDR3 extends over 12 amino acids. V was pared by 3 bases and J by 9 bases, with 2 bases of the junction left unmatched. In DNA, the CDR3 is TGTGCCAGCAGTTTGGCGGGGGTTGAGCAGTTCTTC. This sequence encodes CASSLAGVEQFF.

This clone was recorded many times. V gene TRBV6-2 or TRBV6-3 combines with J gene TRBJ1-3; D remains unclear. Germline V gene data show CDR1 as MNHEY and CDR2 as SVGEGT. The CDR3 extends over 15 amino acids. The V end lost 0 bases, the J end lost 0 bases, and 6 bases lay between the germline ends. The CDR3, as DNA: TGTGCCAGCAGTTACTCGACCACCTCTGGAAACACCATATATTTT. Translation gives CASSYSTTSGNTIYF.

This clone was recorded at least ten times. The V call is TRBV20-1, the J call TRBJ2-3; 9 bases match TRBD1. Trimming took 6 bases from V and 4 from J; bases not matched to a gene: 11. This CDR3 contains 15 residues. Per the germline V gene, CDR1 is DFQATT and CDR2 is SNEGSKA (reference sequence). This CDR3 is CSAPPDRGFSDTQYF. DNA of the CDR3: TGCAGTGCCCCGCCGGACAGGGGATTTTCAGATACGCAGTATTTT.

The gene calls are TRBV5-1 and TRBJ2-3; 8 bases align to TRBD1. The length of the CDR3 is 14 residues. Germline-derived CDR1 and CDR2 are SGHRS and YFSETQ. V lost 5 bases to trimming and J lost 3 bases; unmatched junction nucleotides: 5. CDR3: CASRDRASTDTQYF. Here the CDR3 DNA reads TGCGCCAGCAGGGACAGGGCTAGTACAGATACGCAGTATTTT. Combining the CDR3 with reference TRBV5-1 and TRBJ2-3 gives the whole variable domain KAGVTQTPRYLIKTRGQQVTLSCSPISGHRSVSWYQQTPGQGLQFLFEYFSETQRNKGNFPGRFSGRQFSNSRSEMNVSTLELGDSALYLCASRDRASTDTQYFGPGTRLTVL.